Each of the 22 T cell receptor beta chains below was sequenced from the same sample in a study of control samples from healthy donors and cancer patients (dated by TCRdb to about 2020). The library was prepared using the immunoSEQ multiplex PCR assay. TCRdb took this table from immuneACCESS and kept in-frame rearrangements with V and J called. Such tables lack part of the clones; where checked against another copy, unresolved V genes explain under half of the gap, and the rest is unexplained. For this sample the table gives 80,000 or so clones, of which 94% were detected only once. The top ten hold 6% to 8% of the sample. The specimen was blood. The receptors stem from a woman aged 35 to 49 in good health.

This clone was seen just once. The chain carries TRBV5-1 and TRBJ2-7; the D gene is possibly TRBD1 (6 bases). CDR3 length: 15 residues. Germline V gives CDR1 SGHRS, CDR2 YFSETQ. V was pared by 7 bases and J by 3 bases, with 20 bases between. DNA for the CDR3: TGCGCCAGCCAAAATACAGGGCTCCTTGACTACGAGCAGTACTTC. Translating it yields CASQNTGLLDYEQYF.

This CDR3 is CASRQAGVKTDTQYF. The CDR3 DNA reads TGTGCCAGCAGACAAGCGGGAGTTAAGACAGATACGCAGTATTTT. J is TRBJ2-3 and V is TRBV6-5; 8 bases line up with TRBD2. The CDR3 runs to 15 residues. J was trimmed by 3 bases and V by 6 bases; bases with no gene match: 8. Germline V gene sequence: CDR1 MNHEY, CDR2 SVGAGI.

The rearrangement joins TRBV6-5 to TRBJ1-1, with a possible D match to TRBD1 (5 bases). Germline V gene lookup returns CDR1 MNHEY and CDR2 SVGAGI. The CDR3 runs to 15 residues. With 2 bases removed from V and 2 bases from J, the gap between germline ends came to 12 bases. CDR3 coding DNA: TGTGCCAGCAGTTACGGGGGACGGACCAACACTGAAGCTTTCTTT. Amino acid sequence: CASSYGGRTNTEAFF.

Worth noting for this clone: A read error may produce the germline difference seen at one junction end. V usage is TRBV7-7 and J usage is TRBJ2-3; 10 nucleotides match TRBD1. The CDR3 contains 15 residues. CDR1 is SSHAT and CDR2 is FNYEAQ in the germline V gene (reference sequence). The CDR3 DNA reads TGTGCTAGCAGTTCCGGGACAGGGGGCACAGATACGCAGTATTTT. It specifies CASSSGTGGTDTQYF.

This rearrangement joins TRBV7-9 to TRBJ1-2; maybe TRBD1 (6 bases). The length of the CDR3 is 13 residues. Trimming removed 5 bases at V and 2 bases at J, with 9 bases between. Germline loops: CDR1 SEHNR, CDR2 FQNEAQ (reference sequence). CDR3 DNA: TGTGCCAGCAGCCGGACAGAAAACTATGGCTACACCTTC. Its translation: CASSRTENYGYTF.

This clone appeared a single time. The chain links TRBV7-8 to TRBJ2-7; TRBD1 is a possible D gene (6 bases). Germline values: CDR1 SGHVS, CDR2 FQNEAQ. This CDR3 region has 15 residues. With 5 bases removed from V and 2 bases from J, the gap between germline ends came to 16 bases. Here the CDR3 reads CASSPMGTQTYEQYF. The CDR3 coding sequence is TGTGCCAGCAGCCCGATGGGGACACAGACCTACGAGCAGTACTTC.

The CDR3 DNA reads TGTGCCAGCAGCTTAGAAGGATTAGCGGGGAGCGAGCAGTACTTC. It is translated as CASSLEGLAGSEQYF. The rearrangement joins TRBV7-2 to TRBJ2-7, with 8 bases aligning to TRBD2. Germline CDR1 SGHTA, CDR2 FQGNSA. With 1 base clipped from V and 6 bases from J, the junction kept 8 bases outside the gene matches. This CDR3 is built from 15 residues.

The V call is TRBV5-1, the J call TRBJ1-1; D call uncertain. Germline V gene data show CDR1 as SGHRS and CDR2 as YFSETQ. CDR3 size: 15 residues. Trimming left V 1 base short and J 3 bases short, with 13 bases between. CDR3 protein: CASSLLGREHTEAFF. The CDR3 nucleotides are TGCGCCAGCAGCTTGTTGGGCAGAGAACACACTGAAGCTTTCTTT.

In the case of this clone: Sequence at one end of the junction differs from germline and may be a read error. The chain uses TRBV18 and TRBJ1-6; 7 bases are shared with TRBD1. There are 16 residues in the CDR3. The germline gives CDR1 KGHSH, CDR2 LQKENI. The CDR3 coding sequence is TGTGCCGGCTCACCAAGGGAAAGGGGGCCCAATTCACCCCTCCACTTT. Translating it yields CAGSPRERGPNSPLHF.

This rearrangement joins TRBV6-5 to TRBJ2-7, with TRBD1 identical over 7 bases. From germline, CDR1 is MNHEY and CDR2 SVGAGI. There are 13 residues in the CDR3. Trimming cost V 5 bases and J 2 bases; bases outside gene matches: 3. CDR3 nucleotides: TGTGCCAGCAGTACGACAGGGCCCTACGAGCAGTACTTC. Its translation is CASSTTGPYEQYF.

This rearrangement joins TRBV29-1 to TRBJ2-2; D gene unclear. The CDR3 runs 14 residues. V dropped 4 bases and J dropped 5 bases, with 14 bases sitting between them. Looked up from germline, CDR1 is SQVTM and CDR2 is ANQGSEA. CDR3 in DNA: TGCAGCGTTGTAGGGATCTTTGGGACCGGGGAGCTGTTTTTT. It yields the protein CSVVGIFGTGELFF.

The chain has TRBV5-5 and TRBJ2-7, with 10 bases matching TRBD2. The CDR3 runs to 15 residues. Germline values: CDR1 SGHKS, CDR2 YYEKEE (reference sequence). V shed 3 bases, J shed 2 bases, and the junction held 5 bases outside the gene matches. CDR3 residues: CASSSSSGRTYEQYF. The DNA for the CDR3 is TGTGCCAGCAGCTCCAGTAGCGGGAGGACCTACGAGCAGTACTTC.

The CDR3 DNA is TGCGCCAGCAGCCAACATTGGGGGGGGAACGTCAGGGACTATGGCTACACCTTC. Translated: CASSQHWGGNVRDYGYTF. This chain joins TRBV4-1 and TRBJ1-2, with a possible D match to TRBD1 (5 bases). The CDR3 is made up of 18 amino acids. CDR1 is MGHRA and CDR2 is YSYEKL in the germline V gene. V lost 2 bases to trimming and J lost 3 bases, with 22 bases between them.

This clone is labeled medium-sized (0.01 to 0.1%). V is TRBV6-4 and J is TRBJ2-3; 9 bases fit TRBD2. V dropped 2 bases and J dropped 3; count of bases not matched to a gene: 3. This CDR3 is 15 amino acids long. CDR1 and CDR2 from the germline V gene are MRHNA and SNTAGT. For the CDR3, the DNA is TGTGCCAGCAGTGACAGTAGCGGGGGAACAGATACGCAGTATTTT. It yields the protein CASSDSSGGTDTQYF.

This clone has just a few counts. This chain connects TRBV4-3 to TRBJ1-5; D remains unclear. The germline V gene has CDR1 LGHNA and CDR2 YSLEER. There are 17 residues in the CDR3. Trimming took 0 bases from V and 8 from J, leaving 20 bases between them. The CDR3 nucleotides read TGCGCCAGCAGCCAAGAATTGGTAGTATCCAGCTCGGAGCCCCAGCATTTT. It translates to CASSQELVVSSSEPQHF.

The chain carries TRBV5-8 and TRBJ1-3; a weak D match, TRBD1 (5 bases). Germline CDR1 SGHTS, CDR2 YDEGEE. This CDR3 contains 14 residues. Trimming pared 0 bases from V and 6 bases from J, leaving 10 bases between. CDR3 sequence: CASSLGGSVNTIYF. CDR3 bases: TGTGCCAGCAGCTTGGGGGGCAGTGTAAACACCATATATTTT.

The chain is built from TRBV3-1 (or the pseudogene TRBV3-2) and TRBJ1-1; D is perhaps TRBD1 (5 bases). The germline V and J ends were trimmed by 3 bases and 3 bases, with 11 bases remaining between them. The CDR3 runs to 14 residues. Germline V lookup: CDR1 LGHDT, CDR2 YNNKEL (reference sequence). The DNA for the CDR3 is TGTGCCAGCAGCCACCAGGGAAGGTACACTGAAGCTTTCTTT. Residues: CASSHQGRYTEAFF.

This chain connects TRBV29-1 to TRBJ1-5; 7 nucleotides line up with TRBD1. Trimming cost V 2 bases and J 0 bases; bases outside gene matches: 1. The CDR3 totals 14 residues. Germline CDR1 and CDR2: SQVTM and ANQGSEA. The CDR3 reads CSVETGDSNQPQHF. Here the CDR3 DNA reads TGCAGCGTTGAAACAGGGGATAGCAATCAGCCCCAGCATTTT.

The chain carries TRBV19 and TRBJ1-4; D is undetermined. The V end was cut by 5 bases, the J end by 3 bases, with 10 bases between. Looked up from germline, CDR1 is LNHDA and CDR2 is SQIVND (reference sequence). This CDR3 has 14 amino acids. Here the CDR3 reads CASSARGANEKLFF. The CDR3 DNA reads as TGTGCCAGTAGTGCCCGTGGGGCTAATGAAAAACTGTTTTTT.

This clone was detected only once. The chain uses TRBV5-1 and TRBJ2-1, with 11 bases fitting TRBD2. The CDR3 contains 15 residues. Germline loops: CDR1 SGHRS, CDR2 YFSETQ. With V trimmed by 4 bases and J by 7 bases, 7 bases remained unmatched. The CDR3 loop reads CASSGGTSGTNEQFF. Here the CDR3 DNA reads TGCGCCAGCAGCGGAGGGACTAGCGGAACAAATGAGCAGTTCTTC.

V and J are TRBV7-3 and TRBJ2-3, with TRBD1 as a possible D gene (5 bases). Germline V gene sequence: CDR1 SGHTA, CDR2 FQGTGA. The length of the CDR3 is 13 residues. Trimming cost V 5 bases and J 8 bases, with 14 bases left between them. CDR3 sequence reads: CASSPDNLSTQYF. The DNA of the CDR3 is TGTGCCAGCAGCCCGGACAACCTCTCTACGCAGTATTTT.

The rearrangement joins TRBV7-2 to TRBJ1-3; D uncertain. The germline V and J ends were trimmed by 1 base and 1 base, with 5 bases remaining between them. This CDR3 is built from 14 residues. In germline, CDR1 is SGHTA, CDR2 FQGNSA. The CDR3 sequence is CASSLVGSGNTIYF. Here the CDR3 DNA reads TGTGCCAGCAGCTTAGTGGGATCTGGAAACACCATATATTTT.